These 27 T cell receptor beta chains share one sample of origin, sequenced in a study of shared clonotypes between healthy human individuals (TCRdb year 2020). The library relied on the immunoSEQ multiplex PCR assay. TCRdb obtained this table from immuneACCESS and retained in-frame rearrangements with V and J assigned. These tables miss some clones; where compared with another copy, unresolved V genes account for less than half of the shortfall, and the remainder is unexplained. This sample gives roughly 720,000 clones in total; 90% of them show up just once. The top ten hold 34% of the sample. Sequenced input: memory CD8+ T cells from PBMCs. The sample's cell subset or site, from its label and the paper: CD45RO+ cells pooled with CCR7-negative TemRA cells. The source is a man aged 18 to 29 in good health. Some clones in this sample may be carry-over from other donors' samples.

The V and J genes are TRBV6-5 and TRBJ2-7, with D possibly TRBD1 on 7 matching bases. The V gene's germline CDR1 is MNHEY and CDR2 SVGAGI. The CDR3 covers 14 residues. V was cut by 6 bases and J by 3 bases, with 15 bases left in between. The CDR3 spells CASRGQAGNYEQYF. The CDR3 region has the DNA TGTGCCAGCAGAGGACAGGCGGGAAACTACGAGCAGTACTTC.

The chain employs TRBV28 and TRBJ1-6, with 7 bases identical to TRBD1. The germline gives CDR1 MDHEN, CDR2 SYDVKM. The CDR3 extends over 19 amino acids. The V and J ends lost 6 bases and 5 bases, in that order; junction bases with no gene match: 19. Written as DNA, the CDR3 is TGTGCCAGCAGCAGGGGGGACTCCTTCACTGAGCTCCATAATTCACCCCTCCACTTT. Protein sequence: CASSRGDSFTELHNSPLHF.

This sequence joins TRBV7-9 and TRBJ1-1, with unresolved D. The CDR3 runs to 14 residues. Trimming took off 3 bases at V and 0 bases at J, with 8 bases between the two ends. Germline V gene sequence: CDR1 SEHNR, CDR2 FQNEAQ (reference sequence). The CDR3 bases are TGTGCCAGCAGCTTTAAAGGGCTGAACACTGAAGCTTTCTTT. This sequence encodes CASSFKGLNTEAFF. Based on the CDR3 plus reference TRBV7-9 and TRBJ1-1, the full variable domain is DTGVSQNPRHKITKRGQNVTFRCDPISEHNRLYWYRQTLGQGPEFLTYFQNEAQLEKSRLLSDRFSAERPKGSFSTLEIQRTEQGDSAMYLCASSFKGLNTEAFFGQGTRLTVV.

This clone was counted ten times or more. The genes are TRBV5-1 and TRBJ1-1; D remains ambiguous. This CDR3 region has 13 residues. CDR1 SGHRS and CDR2 YFSETQ come from the germline V gene. Trimming stripped 5 bases from V and 0 bases from J, with 8 bases between. Written as DNA, the CDR3 is TGCGCCAGCAGTGAGACGGTGAACACTGAAGCTTTCTTT. This codes for CASSETVNTEAFF.

The genes are TRBV11-2 and TRBJ2-5, with TRBD2 matching 8 bases. This CDR3 has 16 residues. Germline loops: CDR1 SGHAT, CDR2 FQNNGV. V lost 1 base and J lost 5; bases outside the gene matches: 9. CDR3 residues: CASSLGLGGRSETQYF. The CDR3 nucleotides read TGTGCCAGCAGCTTAGGATTAGGCGGGAGGTCCGAGACCCAGTACTTC.

The rearrangement joins TRBV6-5 to TRBJ1-2; D is perhaps TRBD1 (5 bases). The germline V gene encodes CDR1 MNHEY and CDR2 SVGAGI. The CDR3 is 12 residues long. Trimming cost V 10 bases and J 2 bases, with 11 bases left between them. The chain's CDR3 is CATAGGNYGYTF. The CDR3 DNA is TGTGCCACCGCCGGGGGGAACTATGGCTACACCTTC.

This clone was observed once. This specimen includes other DNA sequences encoding the same CDR3. The rearrangement links TRBV27 to TRBJ2-2; D not resolved. The CDR3 is made up of 14 amino acids. V was trimmed by 2 bases and J by 2 bases, leaving 6 bases between them. CDR1 is MNHEY and CDR2 is SMNVEV in the germline V gene (reference sequence). CDR3 sequence: CASSLGQNTGELFF. The CDR3 nucleotides read TGTGCCAGCAGTTTAGGGCAAAACACCGGGGAGCTGTTTTTT.

This sequence joins TRBV4-1 and TRBJ2-5, with D hard to call. Germline lookup yields CDR1 MGHRA and CDR2 YSYEKL. This CDR3 contains 13 residues. The V and J ends lost 1 base and 4 bases respectively, with 7 bases between them. CDR3 loop: CASSQGRPETQYF. DNA of the CDR3: TGCGCCAGCAGCCAAGGGCGCCCAGAGACCCAGTACTTC.

The V call is TRBV30, the J call TRBJ1-1; 9 bases are shared with TRBD1. The CDR3 length is 17 residues. CDR1 GTSNPN and CDR2 SVGIG come from the germline V gene (reference sequence). V lost 0 bases and J lost 5; bases outside the gene matches: 13. The CDR3 bases are TGTGCCTGGAGTGTAGGGGACAGGGAGGATTGGAGGACTGAAGCTTTCTTT. Amino acid sequence: CAWSVGDREDWRTEAFF.

The chain links TRBV28 to TRBJ2-7, with D uncertain. Germline CDR1 is MDHEN and CDR2 is SYDVKM. The CDR3 length is 13 residues. The ends were cut back, 7 bases at V and 12 bases at J, with 22 bases in the middle. CDR3 in amino acids: CASNPIGSRELYF. For the CDR3, the DNA is TGTGCCAGCAACCCCATCGGGTCCCGCGAGTTGTACTTC.

The chain links TRBV9 to TRBJ2-3; TRBD2 matches at 8 bases. The germline V gene has CDR1 SGDLS and CDR2 YYNGEE. After removal of 0 bases from V and 1 base from J, the junction contained 16 bases not matched to a gene. The CDR3 has 20 residues. The CDR3 region is CASSVAMNRTSRRGTDTQYF. CDR3 in DNA: TGTGCCAGCAGCGTAGCGATGAACCGGACTAGCAGGAGGGGCACAGATACGCAGTATTTT.

The chain recombines TRBV30 with TRBJ1-1; D is unresolved. Trimming left V 3 bases short and J 3 bases short, with 11 bases between. The length of the CDR3 is 13 residues. Looked up from germline, CDR1 is GTSNPN and CDR2 is SVGIG (reference sequence). The CDR3 reads CAWSPNVYTEAFF. The CDR3 bases are TGTGCCTGGAGCCCCAACGTCTACACTGAAGCTTTCTTT.

The chain carries TRBV25-1 and TRBJ1-1; no clear D. V shed 4 bases and J shed 6 bases, with 12 bases lying between them. Looked up from germline, CDR1 is MGHDK and CDR2 is SYGVNS. The CDR3 runs to 13 residues. The CDR3: CASSAPDGPEAFF. As DNA, the CDR3 is TGTGCCAGCAGTGCTCCGGACGGGCCTGAAGCTTTCTTT. The entire variable domain, with the rest obtained from reference TRBV25-1 and TRBJ1-1, is as follows: EADIYQTPRYLVIGTGKKITLECSQTMGHDKMYWYQQDPGMELHLIHYSYGVNSTEKGDLSSESTVSRIRTEHFPLTLESARPSHTSQYLCASSAPDGPEAFFGQGTRLTVV.

The chain employs TRBV28 and TRBJ2-7, with TRBD2 as a possible D gene (6 bases). CDR1 and CDR2 (germline): MDHEN, SYDVKM. Between the trimmed V and J ends, which lost 2 bases and 1 base, there was a span of 18 bases. The CDR3 contains 17 residues. CDR3 sequence (DNA): TGTGCCAGCAGTTTAAGGGCCGGGAGAGCGAATTCCTACGAGCAGTACTTC. Translation gives CASSLRAGRANSYEQYF. Variable domain in full (rest from reference TRBV28 and TRBJ2-7): DVKVTQSSRYLVKRTGEKVFLECVQDMDHENMFWYRQDPGLGLRLIYFSYDVKMKEKGDIPEGYSVSREKKERFSLILESASTNQTSMYLCASSLRAGRANSYEQYFGPGTRLTVT.

The rearrangement links TRBV4-2 to TRBJ2-7; D ambiguous. This CDR3 has 14 amino acids. CDR1 and CDR2 (germline): LGHNA, YNFKEQ. With 1 base removed from V and 1 base from J, the gap between germline ends came to 8 bases. CDR3 nucleotide sequence: TGTGCCAGCAGCCAAGGGGCCGGGTCCTACGAGCAGTACTTC. Protein sequence: CASSQGAGSYEQYF.

J is TRBJ1-4 and V is TRBV19, with no clear D. Per germline, CDR1 LNHDA and CDR2 SQIVND (reference sequence). This CDR3 has 17 amino acids. Trimming cost V 5 bases and J 8 bases, with 24 bases left between them. This CDR3 reads CASSPDAGGPFNEKLFF. Written as DNA, the CDR3 is TGTGCCAGTAGTCCCGACGCGGGAGGCCCCTTTAACGAAAAACTGTTTTTT.

This rearrangement joins TRBV28 to TRBJ1-2; D is possibly TRBD1 (6 bases). The ends were cut back, 6 bases at V and 2 bases at J, with 13 bases in the middle. The length of the CDR3 is 14 residues. Per germline, CDR1 MDHEN and CDR2 SYDVKM. The CDR3 DNA reads as TGTGCCAGCAGGGCACTACAGGGAAACTATGGCTACACCTTC. It encodes CASRALQGNYGYTF.

The rearrangement joins TRBV19 to TRBJ1-1; D unresolved. The CDR3 loop spans 15 amino acids. The germline V gene has CDR1 LNHDA and CDR2 SQIVND (reference sequence). The V and J ends lost 1 base and 2 bases respectively, with 11 bases between them. The CDR3 reads CASSIVRQFNTEAFF. The CDR3 nucleotides read TGTGCCAGTAGTATAGTGCGACAATTTAACACTGAAGCTTTCTTT.

The count of this clone is one. This rearrangement joins TRBV6-5 to TRBJ2-7, with TRBD1 identical over 10 bases. The CDR3 length is 14 residues. CDR1 is MNHEY and CDR2 is SVGAGI in the germline V gene. The junction had 2 bases not matched to a gene; V was cut back by 1 base and J by 5 bases. The CDR3 loop reads CASSYLGQGNEQYF. In nucleotides, the CDR3 is TGTGCCAGCAGTTACTTGGGACAGGGGAACGAGCAGTACTTC.

The V and J genes are TRBV6-5 and TRBJ2-5; 8 bases line up with TRBD1. Trimming took 6 bases from V and 6 from J; bases not matched to a gene: 6. The CDR3 covers 13 residues. Germline V CDR1 and CDR2: MNHEY, SVGAGI. The DNA for the CDR3 is TGTGCCAGCAGCCCCGACAGGGGACAGACCCAGTACTTC. The encoded protein is CASSPDRGQTQYF.

The J gene is TRBJ2-2, the V gene TRBV29-1, with D uncertain. Germline values: CDR1 SQVTM, CDR2 ANQGSEA. This CDR3 has 15 amino acids. V was trimmed by 4 bases and J by 1 base, leaving 13 bases between them. The CDR3 DNA follows: TGCAGCGTTGTCCCTAGTCAGAGGAACACCGGGGAGCTGTTTTTT. Its protein is CSVVPSQRNTGELFF.

The chain recombines TRBV5-1 with TRBJ1-2; D ambiguous. Germline CDR1 is SGHRS and CDR2 is YFSETQ. Between the trimmed V and J ends, which lost 6 bases and 6 bases, there was a span of 18 bases. The CDR3 runs 14 residues. The CDR3 nucleotides are TGCGCCAGCACCTACCTGGAAGGGAGGGATGGCTACACCTTC. Its translation: CASTYLEGRDGYTF.

For the CDR3, the DNA is TGTGCCAGCAGCTGGGACACCTCCTACGAGCAGTACTTC. It translates to CASSWDTSYEQYF. The chain links TRBV5-5 to TRBJ2-7; the D gene is possibly TRBD1 (6 bases). The CDR3 consists of 13 residues. Per germline, CDR1 SGHKS and CDR2 YYEKEE (reference sequence). Trimming took off 3 bases at V and 0 bases at J, with 7 bases between the two ends.

The chain joins TRBV11-1 to TRBJ1-1; a possible D gene is TRBD1 (6 bases). V gave up 3 bases and J gave up 3 bases, with 11 bases separating them. The CDR3 extends over 14 amino acids. Germline V CDR1 and CDR2: SGHAT, FQDESV (reference sequence). CDR3 sequence (DNA): TGTGCCAGCAGCTTGCCAGAGGGGGACACTGAAGCTTTCTTT. It yields the protein CASSLPEGDTEAFF.

The chain is built from TRBV28 and TRBJ2-3; TRBD2 matches 9 bases. V was clipped by 4 bases and J by 8 bases; unmatched bases: 13. The CDR3 consists of 16 residues. CDR1 is MDHEN and CDR2 is SYDVKM in the germline V gene. CDR3: CASSWLASGNTITQYF. In nucleotides, the CDR3 is TGTGCCAGCAGTTGGCTCGCTAGCGGGAACACAATTACGCAGTATTTT.

This sequence joins TRBV6-5 and TRBJ2-7; D is ambiguous. This CDR3 comprises 13 residues. The germline V gene has CDR1 MNHEY and CDR2 SVGAGI. Trimming took 2 bases from V and 4 from J, leaving 9 bases between them. The CDR3 reads CASSYRPEYEQYF. CDR3 coding DNA: TGTGCCAGCAGTTACCGGCCAGAATACGAGCAGTACTTC.

V and J are TRBV4-3 and TRBJ2-1, with D uncertain. The CDR3 spans 14 residues. V was pared by 5 bases and J by 8 bases, with 16 bases between. Germline CDR1 and CDR2: LGHNA and YSLEER. The CDR3 nucleotides are TGCGCCAGCAGCGGAACCTCATTTGGAGATGAGCAGTTCTTC. It specifies CASSGTSFGDEQFF.